Below, 14 T cell receptor beta chains from the same sample are listed, as sequenced in a study of spatial heterogeneity in lung cancer. No antigen is known for these receptors. General study results and limits: Tumoral mutation counts were tracked by counts of expanded intratumoral alpha and beta TCRs.

From the 5' RACE reads, TCRdb called clonotypes with MiXCR, one entry per CDR3 protein. The sample has about 9,200 distinct CDR3 sequences; 2.5% to 3.5% are singletons. The sample's time point: sample taken at primary tumor resection. Material: lung tumor tissue, obtained at surgery. The receptors stem from a male donor with early-stage non-small cell lung cancer.

This clonotype was seen repeatedly, ten times or more. The chain uses TRBV24-1 and TRBJ1-1; tentatively, D is TRBD1 (6 bases). Germline V lookup: CDR1 KGHDR, CDR2 SFDVKD. The CDR3 extends over 16 amino acids. V dropped 2 bases and J dropped 3 bases, with 15 bases sitting between them. The CDR3 sequence is CATSDSATTGHTEAFF. CDR3 sequence (DNA): TGTGCCACCAGTGATTCCGCCACAACAGGGCACACTGAAGCTTTCTTT.

Judged by abundance, this clonotype is medium-sized. The chain employs TRBV5-4 and TRBJ2-3, with a possible D match to TRBD2 (5 bases). The germline V gene encodes CDR1 SGHNT and CDR2 YYREEE (reference sequence). CDR3 length: 15 amino acids. V was pared by 5 bases and J by 2 bases, with 15 bases between. The CDR3 coding sequence is TGTGCCAGCAGTTTGTACGGGGTTAACACAGATACGCAGTATTTT. This sequence encodes CASSLYGVNTDTQYF. Using reference TRBV5-4 and TRBJ2-3 for the parts outside the CDR3, the full variable domain is ETGVTQSPTHLIKTRGQQVTLRCSSQSGHNTVSWYQQALGQGPQFIFQYYREEENGRGNFPPRFSGLQFPNYSSELNVNALELDDSALYLCASSLYGVNTDTQYFGPGTRLTVL.

This clonotype is medium-sized (0.01 to 0.1%) by share. The CDR3 reads CASSLGKGSYNEQFF. DNA of the CDR3: TGTGCCAGCAGCCTAGGTAAGGGCTCCTACAATGAGCAGTTCTTC. The chain combines TRBV3-1 with TRBJ2-1; D not resolved. Trimming stripped 4 bases from V and 0 bases from J, with 10 bases between. Germline CDR1 LGHDT, CDR2 YNNKEL (reference sequence). There are 15 residues in the CDR3.

At least ten counts were recorded for this clonotype. The chain joins TRBV12-3 or TRBV12-4 to TRBJ1-5; TRBD1 matches at 7 bases. Trimming at V came to 3 bases and at J to 1 base, leaving 6 bases not matched to a gene. The CDR3 is 16 residues long. DNA of the CDR3: TGTGCCAGCAGTTTGCGAGAGACAGGGAGCAATCAGCCCCAGCATTTT. Translation gives CASSLRETGSNQPQHF.

Many counts were recorded for this clonotype. The chain is built from TRBV5-1 and TRBJ2-4; D might be TRBD1 (6 bases). The CDR3 runs to 16 residues. The germline V gene encodes CDR1 SGHRS and CDR2 YFSETQ. Trimming took off 0 bases at V and 3 bases at J, with 13 bases between the two ends. Here the CDR3 DNA reads TGCGCCAGCAGCTTGGAAGGTGTAGGGGGCAAAAACATTCAGTACTTC. This encodes CASSLEGVGGKNIQYF.

At least ten counts were recorded for this clonotype. The chain links TRBV29-1 to TRBJ2-1; a weak D match, TRBD2 (6 bases). The V and J ends lost 1 base and 7 bases respectively, with 17 bases between them. The length of the CDR3 is 15 residues. Germline V gene lookup returns CDR1 SQVTM and CDR2 ANQGSEA. As DNA, the CDR3 is TGCAGCGTTGAAGGGACACCACCCGGGGGAAATGAGCAGTTCTTC. Encoded protein: CSVEGTPPGGNEQFF.

This clonotype is medium-sized within its sample. This chain uses TRBV3-1 with TRBJ2-2, with TRBD2 matching 8 bases. In germline, CDR1 is LGHDT, CDR2 YNNKEL (reference sequence). The CDR3 sequence is 16 residues long. The V segment lost 0 bases and the J segment 4 bases; nucleotides outside the gene matches: 4. CDR3 coding DNA: TGTGCCAGCAGCCAAGATGGCGGGGGGAGCACCGGGGAGCTGTTTTTT. This codes for CASSQDGGGSTGELFF.

This clonotype was observed at least ten times. The chain employs TRBV18 and TRBJ1-2; D is ambiguous. The germline CDR1 and CDR2 sequences are KGHSH and LQKENI. CDR3 size: 14 residues. The germline V and J ends were trimmed by 2 bases and 4 bases, with 11 bases remaining between them. The CDR3 nucleotides read TGTGCCAGCTCACCAGGAACGGGTGGCTATGGCTACACCTTC. Residues: CASSPGTGGYGYTF.

This clonotype was counted at least ten times. The genes are TRBV7-2 and TRBJ1-4; D is undetermined. The CDR3 extends over 13 amino acids. V lost 6 bases and J lost 0, with 5 bases in between. CDR1 SGHTA and CDR2 FQGNSA come from the germline V gene. The CDR3 spells CASSTSTNEKLFF. Here the CDR3 DNA reads TGTGCCAGCAGTACTTCAACTAATGAAAAACTGTTTTTT.

This clonotype came up many times. V usage is TRBV5-4 and J usage is TRBJ2-1, with 9 nucleotides matching TRBD2. The V gene's germline CDR1 is SGHNT and CDR2 YYREEE (reference sequence). The CDR3 has 19 amino acids. The J segment lost 1 base and the V segment lost 0 bases, leaving 11 bases of the junction unmatched. This CDR3 is CASSLVGSGGIRSYNEQFF. The CDR3 nucleotides are TGTGCCAGCAGCTTGGTGGGTAGCGGGGGTATAAGGTCCTACAATGAGCAGTTCTTC.

There are many counts of this clonotype. The chain carries TRBV3-1 and TRBJ2-2, with 9 bases identical to TRBD2. V lost 4 bases and J lost 9; bases outside the gene matches: 9. This CDR3 has 15 amino acids. The germline gives CDR1 LGHDT, CDR2 YNNKEL (reference sequence). The CDR3, as DNA: TGTGCCAGCAGCCTTAGCGGGGGAGGACACCGGGAGCTGTTTTTT. Encoded protein: CASSLSGGGHRELFF. Drawing the rest from reference TRBV3-1 and TRBJ2-2, the complete variable domain is DTAVSQTPKYLVTQMGNDKSIKCEQNLGHDTMYWYKQDSKKFLKIMFSYNNKELIINETVPNRFSPKSPDKAHLNLHINSLELGDSAVYFCASSLSGGGHRELFFGEGSRLTVL.

This clonotype is medium-sized. This sequence joins TRBV6-6 and TRBJ1-5; D may be TRBD1 (5 bases). Germline V CDR1 and CDR2: MNHNY, SVGAGI (reference sequence). The CDR3 consists of 12 residues. V gave up 7 bases and J gave up 8 bases, with 12 bases separating them. The CDR3 coding sequence is TGTGCCAGCAATCCGGTAGGGGAGCCCCAGCATTTT. Translating it yields CASNPVGEPQHF.

This chain connects TRBV5-6 to TRBJ1-5; D gene ambiguous. With 2 bases removed from V and 3 bases from J, the gap between germline ends came to 12 bases. The length of the CDR3 is 15 residues. Germline V gives CDR1 SGHDT, CDR2 YYEEEE. The CDR3 coding sequence is TGTGCCAGCAGCTTTCGTCTGAGGGCCAATCAGCCCCAGCATTTT. Its translation: CASSFRLRANQPQHF.

The table lists this clonotype with many counts. The chain links TRBV5-4 to TRBJ2-2, with D possibly TRBD1 on 5 matching bases. The CDR3 has 14 residues. Trimming removed 2 bases from V and 5 bases from J, with 10 bases in between. Per germline, CDR1 SGHNT and CDR2 YYREEE (reference sequence). The CDR3 DNA reads TGTGCCAGCAGCTTACGCAGGGAAACCGGGGAGCTGTTTTTT. Translation: CASSLRRETGELFF. The whole variable domain, filled in from reference TRBV5-4 and TRBJ2-2, reads ETGVTQSPTHLIKTRGQQVTLRCSSQSGHNTVSWYQQALGQGPQFIFQYYREEENGRGNFPPRFSGLQFPNYSSELNVNALELDDSALYLCASSLRRETGELFFGEGSRLTVL.